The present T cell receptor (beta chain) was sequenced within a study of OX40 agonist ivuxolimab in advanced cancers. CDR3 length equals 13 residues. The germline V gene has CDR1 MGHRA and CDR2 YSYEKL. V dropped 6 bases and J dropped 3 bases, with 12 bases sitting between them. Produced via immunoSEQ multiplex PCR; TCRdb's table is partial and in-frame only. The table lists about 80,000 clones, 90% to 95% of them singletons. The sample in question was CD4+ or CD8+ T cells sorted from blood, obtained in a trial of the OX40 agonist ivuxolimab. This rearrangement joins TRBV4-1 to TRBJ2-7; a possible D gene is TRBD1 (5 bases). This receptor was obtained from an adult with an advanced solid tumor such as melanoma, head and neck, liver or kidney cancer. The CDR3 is CASSPGSHYEQYF. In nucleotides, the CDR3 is TGCGCCAGCAGTCCAGGGTCCCACTACGAGCAGTACTTC.